A single sample gave rise to the 7 T cell receptor beta chains below, sequenced in a study of tumor T cells in aggressive B-cell lymphoma. Libraries were prepared by immunoSEQ multiplex PCR; TCRdb keeps only in-frame clonotypes and omits some of them. The data show just over 6,500 clones, around 90% seen once. The material sequenced was tumor tissue. These TCRs come from an adult with diffuse large B cell lymphoma. Some clones in this sample may be carry-over from other donors' samples.

The chain recombines TRBV7-2 with TRBJ1-6; 10 nucleotides match TRBD1. The germline V gene encodes CDR1 SGHTA and CDR2 FQGNSA. CDR3 length equals 18 residues. V was pared by 3 bases and J by 6 bases, with 11 bases of the junction left unmatched. CDR3 protein: CASSFGTGTGDFNSPLHF. CDR3 DNA: TGTGCCAGCAGCTTCGGTACCGGGACAGGGGATTTTAATTCACCCCTCCACTTT.

V and J are TRBV27 and TRBJ2-7, with D maybe TRBD2 (5 bases). Germline V gene lookup returns CDR1 MNHEY and CDR2 SMNVEV (reference sequence). CDR3 length equals 14 residues. Trimming stripped 6 bases from V and 0 bases from J, with 12 bases between. Written as DNA, the CDR3 is TGTGCCAGCAGCCCAGGACTGCTCTCCTACGAGCAGTACTTC. This codes for CASSPGLLSYEQYF.

The V gene is TRBV2, the J gene TRBJ2-2; D is undetermined. The CDR3 has 12 amino acids. The germline V and J ends were trimmed by 7 bases and 5 bases, with 8 bases remaining between them. Germline loops: CDR1 SNHLY, CDR2 FYNNEI. The CDR3 bases are TGTGCCAGCACCCCGCGGACCGGGGAGCTGTTTTTT. It is translated as CASTPRTGELFF.

This CDR3 reads CASSPDRSGAQYF. The CDR3 DNA sequence: TGTGCCAGCTCACCAGACCGGAGCGGGGCCCAGTACTTC. This sequence joins TRBV18 and TRBJ2-5, with 7 nucleotides matching TRBD2. The CDR3 covers 13 residues. J was trimmed by 9 bases and V by 2 bases; bases with no gene match: 6. Germline V gene lookup returns CDR1 KGHSH and CDR2 LQKENI.

In nucleotides, the CDR3 is TGTGCCTGGAGTCCGACAGGGGGCTTCTCTGGAAACACCATATATTTT. It is translated as CAWSPTGGFSGNTIYF. J is TRBJ1-3 and V is TRBV30; 10 bases line up with TRBD1. This CDR3 has 16 amino acids. Germline assignment: CDR1 GTSNPN and CDR2 SVGIG (reference sequence). V was pared by 2 bases and J by 0 bases, with 4 bases of the junction left unmatched.

The rearrangement uses TRBV4-2 and TRBJ2-1; tentative D call: TRBD2 (5 bases). This CDR3 has 17 amino acids. Germline V gene data show CDR1 as LGHNA and CDR2 as YNFKEQ. Trimming took 0 bases from V and 6 from J, leaving 18 bases between them. Here the CDR3 DNA reads TGTGCCAGCAGCCAAGATGGCCTGGAGGCCCAAATCAATGAGCAGTTCTTC. Protein: CASSQDGLEAQINEQFF.

J is TRBJ1-6 and V is TRBV4-1, with D perhaps matching TRBD1 (5 bases). The CDR3 spans 14 residues. Per germline, CDR1 MGHRA and CDR2 YSYEKL. The V gene lost 0 bases and the J gene lost 6 bases, with 6 bases spanning the gap. The CDR3 reads CASSQDRANSPLHF. In DNA form, the CDR3 reads TGCGCCAGCAGCCAAGACAGGGCTAATTCACCCCTCCACTTT.